This T cell receptor beta chain was captured in a study of CD8+ T cells in alopecia areata. V lost 4 bases to trimming and J lost 2 bases; unmatched junction nucleotides: 1. Germline V gene lookup returns CDR1 LGHNA and CDR2 YNFKEQ. The length of the CDR3 is 14 residues. Study outcomes and limitations: There were many expanded lesional clones persisting in scalp and blood during tofacitinib.

Treatment of the sample: oral pan-JAK inhibitor, 5-10 mg twice daily. The authors extracted RNA and reverse transcribed it into cDNA as the sequencing template. Here immunoSEQ multiplex PCR was the method, and the copy in TCRdb shows in-frame clones only, minus some. The top ten hold 10% of the sample, which has about 180,000 clones, 40% to 65% seen once. With respect to this clone: The target antigen is unknown.

The specimen was CD8+ T cells sorted from blood, collected at week 52, from a patient treated with tofacitinib. The sequence was obtained from a human donor with alopecia areata. The chain carries TRBV4-2 and TRBJ2-1; 8 bases fit TRBD2. Here the CDR3 reads CASSLRGAYNEQFF. The CDR3 coding sequence is TGTGCCAGCAGCCTGCGGGGGGCCTACAATGAGCAGTTCTTC.